Below, 8 T cell receptor beta chains from the same sample are listed, as sequenced in a study of T cell responses to AZD1222 COVID-19 vaccine. TCRdb's copy holds only in-frame clones and misses some; the assay was immunoSEQ multiplex PCR. The table has 120,000 to 150,000 clones, more than 85% seen once. Source: peripheral blood, taken on day 0 of AZD1222 vaccination. These receptors all stem from an adult in good health.

J is TRBJ2-3 and V is TRBV11-2; the D is unclear. V lost 7 bases and J lost 0, with 8 bases in between. Germline assignment: CDR1 SGHAT and CDR2 FQNNGV. The CDR3 spans 13 residues. The CDR3 coding sequence is TGTGCCAGCAACCCCGAAAGCACAGATACGCAGTATTTT. Residues: CASNPESTDTQYF.

The chain uses TRBV12-3 or TRBV12-4 and TRBJ2-1; D gene unclear. The V end lost 5 bases, the J end lost 9 bases, and 11 bases lay between the germline ends. The CDR3 contains 12 residues. CDR3 DNA sequence: TGTGCCAGCAGTAGGGCCCTGGGTGAGCAGTTCTTC. Translation gives CASSRALGEQFF.

The genes are TRBV20-1 and TRBJ1-2; 9 nucleotides agree with TRBD1. Germline V CDR1 and CDR2: DFQATT, SNEGSKA (reference sequence). CDR3 length: 11 amino acids. Germline trimming cut 5 bases from V and 7 bases from J; bases unmatched to any gene: 2. CDR3 nucleotides: TGCAGTGCTTTGACAGGGGGTGGCTACACCTTC. Its protein product is CSALTGGGYTF.

J is TRBJ1-1 and V is TRBV28; D not certain. Germline CDR1 MDHEN, CDR2 SYDVKM. V was pared by 7 bases and J by 1 base, with 4 bases between. The CDR3 has 11 residues. The CDR3 bases are TGTGCCAGCATGGCGAACACTGAAGCTTTCTTT. Translated, it gives CASMANTEAFF.

With regard to this clone: Other DNA sequences within the sample encode an identical CDR3. The chain links TRBV7-9 to TRBJ1-1, with D unresolved. Germline lookup yields CDR1 SEHNR and CDR2 FQNEAQ (reference sequence). V lost 0 bases and J 2 bases, leaving 4 bases between the germline ends. The CDR3 covers 13 residues. CDR3 in amino acids: CASSLALNTEAFF. CDR3 coding DNA: TGTGCCAGCAGCTTAGCGCTAAACACTGAAGCTTTCTTT.

The chain couples TRBV28 to TRBJ2-5; no clear D. This CDR3 has 12 amino acids. V was clipped by 5 bases and J by 6 bases, with 10 bases between them. In germline, CDR1 is MDHEN, CDR2 SYDVKM. The CDR3 loop reads CASSPVVKTQYF. The CDR3 bases are TGTGCCAGCAGTCCGGTGGTAAAGACCCAGTACTTC.

This chain connects TRBV7-9 to TRBJ1-2; the D is unclear. In germline, CDR1 is SEHNR, CDR2 FQNEAQ (reference sequence). The CDR3 runs 15 residues. V dropped 3 bases and J dropped 4 bases, with 15 bases sitting between them. This CDR3 is CASSFASVGGYGYTF. CDR3 nucleotide sequence: TGTGCCAGCAGCTTCGCTTCGGTCGGCGGCTATGGCTACACCTTC.

Turning to this clone: Other DNA sequences in the same sample also yield this CDR3. The chain employs TRBV18 and TRBJ1-5; D gene ambiguous. V was shortened by 2 bases and J by 2 bases, with 4 bases between the two germline ends. The CDR3 is 13 residues long. Looked up from germline, CDR1 is KGHSH and CDR2 is LQKENI. CDR3 DNA: TGTGCCAGCTCACCAGGGGGCAATCAGCCCCAGCATTTT. This gives the protein CASSPGGNQPQHF.